A single sample is the source of the 17 T cell receptor beta chains below, sequenced in a study of metastatic and nonmetastatic thyroid tumors. TCRdb reprocessed the PCR reads using MiXCR. The sample contains more than 25,000 clones, 7% to 9% of which appear only once. Each patient went into thyroid surgery without having received any treatment. The sequencing sample was made of blood. The receptors here all came from a female donor with papillary thyroid cancer or a benign thyroid nodule (not recorded which). Some clones in this sample may be carry-over from other donors' samples.

This clone came up many times. Other DNA variants within this sample encode the same CDR3. This chain connects TRBV2 to TRBJ2-3; possibly TRBD2 for D (6 bases). Trimming took off 2 bases at V and 3 bases at J, with 18 bases between the two ends. Germline V CDR1 and CDR2: SNHLY, FYNNEI. This CDR3 contains 17 residues. In DNA, the CDR3 is TGTGCCAGCAGTGAAAGGGCTCTGCTAGCGTCGACAGATACGCAGTATTTT. Amino acid sequence: CASSERALLASTDTQYF.

This clone occurred many times. The rearrangement joins TRBV28 to TRBJ1-5; weak D call: TRBD1 (5 bases). Trimming removed 4 bases at V and 4 bases at J, with 14 bases between. The CDR3 sequence is 15 residues long. The germline V gene has CDR1 MDHEN and CDR2 SYDVKM. CDR3 region: CASSSPSGGNQPQHF. Here the CDR3 DNA reads TGTGCCAGCAGTTCTCCCTCGGGGGGGAATCAGCCCCAGCATTTT.

This clone was recorded many times. This chain uses TRBV11-2 with TRBJ2-3; a possible D gene is TRBD1 (6 bases). V was clipped by 8 bases and J by 4 bases, with 16 bases between them. Per the germline V gene, CDR1 is SGHAT and CDR2 is FQNNGV. CDR3 size: 14 residues. The CDR3 sequence is CASGPGQWADTQYF. CDR3 bases: TGTGCCAGCGGGCCCGGACAGTGGGCAGATACGCAGTATTTT.

This clone was seen repeatedly, ten times or more. The chain employs TRBV5-1 and TRBJ2-2, with a possible D match to TRBD1 (5 bases). The V gene lost 0 bases and the J gene lost 6 bases, with 12 bases spanning the gap. The CDR3 runs 15 residues. Germline CDR1 SGHRS, CDR2 YFSETQ. The CDR3 protein is CASSLVAGRAGELFF. The CDR3 DNA reads as TGCGCCAGCAGCTTGGTTGCAGGGCGAGCCGGGGAGCTGTTTTTT. The entire variable domain, with the rest obtained from reference TRBV5-1 and TRBJ2-2, is as follows: KAGVTQTPRYLIKTRGQQVTLSCSPISGHRSVSWYQQTPGQGLQFLFEYFSETQRNKGNFPGRFSGRQFSNSRSEMNVSTLELGDSALYLCASSLVAGRAGELFFGEGSRLTVL.

As regards this clone: One base away lies a much larger clone, so this may be a sequencing read error. This chain connects TRBV3-1 to TRBJ1-1; TRBD1 might be the D (6 bases). This CDR3 contains 12 residues. Germline assignment: CDR1 LGHDT and CDR2 YNNKEL (reference sequence). The CDR3 sequence is CVSSDYREEAFF. CDR3 in DNA: TGTGTCAGCAGCGATTACAGGGAGGAAGCTTTCTTT.

As to this clone: This may arise from a read error, as a much more abundant clone is one base away. The chain carries TRBV3-1 and TRBJ1-2; the D is unclear. The CDR3 runs to 13 residues. From germline, CDR1 is LGHDT and CDR2 YNNKEL (reference sequence). The CDR3 region is CASSQEAFEGYAF. As DNA, the CDR3 is TGTGCCAGCAGCCAAGAAGCTTTTGAGGGCTACGCCTTC.

This clone has a count of ten or more. The CDR3 loop reads CASSPRTGAETQYF. CDR3 sequence (DNA): TGTGCCAGCAGCCCCCGGACAGGGGCCGAGACCCAGTACTTC. The gene calls are TRBV7-8 and TRBJ2-5, with 9 bases fitting TRBD1. CDR1 SGHVS and CDR2 FQNEAQ come from the germline V gene. This CDR3 is built from 14 residues. Trimming cost V 5 bases and J 5 bases; bases outside gene matches: 6. The variable domain in full, with the rest retrieved from reference TRBV7-8 and TRBJ2-5, is GAGVSQSPRYKVAKRGQDVALRCDPISGHVSLFWYQQALGQGPEFLTYFQNEAQLDKSGLPSDRFFAERPEGSVSTLKIQRTQQEDSAVYLCASSPRTGAETQYFGPGTRLLVL.

This clone was seen ten or more times. The rearrangement joins TRBV13 to TRBJ2-7, with 7 bases fitting TRBD1. Germline values: CDR1 PRHDT, CDR2 FYEKMQ (reference sequence). The CDR3 is made up of 14 amino acids. V shed 4 bases, J shed 2 bases, and the junction held 5 bases outside the gene matches. CDR3 protein: CASSYTTGTYEQYF. CDR3 nucleotides: TGTGCCAGCAGCTACACGACAGGGACCTACGAGCAGTACTTC.

This clone was detected ten times or more. The chain couples TRBV6-2 or TRBV6-3 to TRBJ2-5; TRBD1 matches at 8 bases. After removal of 3 bases from V and 5 bases from J, the junction contained 8 bases not matched to a gene. Germline values: CDR1 MNHEY, CDR2 SVGEGT. This CDR3 comprises 15 residues. The DNA for the CDR3 is TGTGCCAGCAGTTATGGCAGGGGGCGTAGCGAGACCCAGTACTTC. It yields the protein CASSYGRGRSETQYF.

The chain joins TRBV9 to TRBJ2-3, with D uncertain. Trimming shortened V by 6 bases and J by 1 base, and 15 bases separated the two germline ends. Germline-derived CDR1 and CDR2 are SGDLS and YYNGEE. CDR3 size: 15 residues. The CDR3 DNA reads TGTGCCAGCAACCCGTTGAAAGAGGGCACAGATACGCAGTATTTT. Encoded protein: CASNPLKEGTDTQYF.

This chain joins TRBV5-1 and TRBJ2-5; the D call may be TRBD1 or TRBD2 (5 bases each). V was pared by 0 bases and J by 7 bases, with 10 bases between. The CDR3 sequence is 13 residues long. Germline V gene data show CDR1 as SGHRS and CDR2 as YFSETQ. The CDR3 is CASSLVVGATQYF. The CDR3 region has the DNA TGCGCCAGCAGCTTGGTGGTCGGGGCGACCCAGTACTTC.

This clone was seen ten or more times. The rearrangement joins TRBV9 to TRBJ2-3; no clear D. Per germline, CDR1 SGDLS and CDR2 YYNGEE. V dropped 3 bases and J dropped 0 bases, with 14 bases sitting between them. This CDR3 is 16 amino acids long. CDR3 loop: CASSAGLAASTDTQYF. The DNA for the CDR3 is TGTGCCAGCAGCGCCGGGTTAGCAGCTAGCACAGATACGCAGTATTTT.

This clone has at least ten counts. This chain joins TRBV20-1 and TRBJ2-1; 7 bases map to TRBD2. This CDR3 has 14 amino acids. CDR1 and CDR2 from the germline V gene are DFQATT and SNEGSKA (reference sequence). The ends lost 4 bases at V and 8 bases at J; junction bases unmatched: 11. The DNA of the CDR3 is TGCAGTGCTACCCAGCTAGGACTAGGCTATGAGCAGTTCTTC. Translated: CSATQLGLGYEQFF.

The rearrangement uses TRBV30 and TRBJ1-1; 10 bases fit TRBD1. The length of the CDR3 is 13 residues. From germline, CDR1 is GTSNPN and CDR2 SVGIG (reference sequence). The J segment lost 2 bases and the V segment lost 5 bases, leaving 2 bases of the junction unmatched. The CDR3, as DNA: TGTGCCTGGGACAGGGGGCTTAACACTGAAGCTTTCTTT. Protein: CAWDRGLNTEAFF.

This clone was seen repeatedly, ten times or more. V gene TRBV7-2 combines with J gene TRBJ1-6; D not resolved. Germline CDR1 reads SGHTA; CDR2 reads FQGNSA. The CDR3 loop spans 16 amino acids. The V gene lost 4 bases and the J gene lost 3 bases, with 13 bases spanning the gap. The CDR3, as DNA: TGTGCCAGCAGCTCCCCTCTTCCCCTCTATAATTCACCCCTCCACTTT. It translates to CASSSPLPLYNSPLHF.

The sample holds many counts of this clone. V gene TRBV20-1 combines with J gene TRBJ2-1, with D possibly called TRBD1 or TRBD2 (5 bases each). The germline V gene has CDR1 DFQATT and CDR2 SNEGSKA (reference sequence). The CDR3 consists of 15 residues. Trimming left V 0 bases short and J 3 bases short, with 12 bases between. The chain's CDR3 is CSARETGTDYNEQFF. CDR3 nucleotide sequence: TGCAGTGCTAGAGAGACCGGGACCGACTACAATGAGCAGTTCTTC.

The chain uses TRBV4-3 and TRBJ1-2, with D uncertain. The CDR3 loop spans 14 amino acids. Per germline, CDR1 LGHNA and CDR2 YSLEER. The ends were cut back, 0 bases at V and 3 bases at J, with 8 bases in the middle. For the CDR3, the DNA is TGCGCCAGCAGCCAAGAGCGGTGGTACTATGGCTACACCTTC. Translating gives CASSQERWYYGYTF.